The subject of this entry is one T cell receptor beta chain. Its specificity is unknown. The library came from three nested PCR rounds adapted from ARM-PCR protocols. TCRdb re-derived calls from the multiplex PCR reads in MiXCR, one entry per CDR3 protein. The table has over 35,000 distinct CDR3 sequences, 60% seen once. This entry belongs to a study of tumor and adjacent non-tumor tissue in lung cancer. Regarding the study as a whole: Tumor repertoires had a smaller top 100 clone share than normal lung.

RNA was extracted from bulk tissue without any cell sorting. More than 3 cm separated this lung sample from the edge of the tumor. The sample taken for sequencing was distant non-tumor lung tissue. The clonotype comes from a man between 50 and 59 years old with non-small cell lung cancer.

CDR3 nucleotide sequence: TGCAGCGCGAGCCTAGCGGGGGGATGCAATGAGCAGTTCTTC. This translates into CSASLAGGCNEQFF. This chain uses TRBV29-1 with TRBJ2-1, with TRBD2 identical over 11 bases. Germline CDR1 is SQVTM and CDR2 is ANQGSEA. This CDR3 is 14 amino acids long. V shed 7 bases, J shed 6 bases, and the junction held 8 bases outside the gene matches.